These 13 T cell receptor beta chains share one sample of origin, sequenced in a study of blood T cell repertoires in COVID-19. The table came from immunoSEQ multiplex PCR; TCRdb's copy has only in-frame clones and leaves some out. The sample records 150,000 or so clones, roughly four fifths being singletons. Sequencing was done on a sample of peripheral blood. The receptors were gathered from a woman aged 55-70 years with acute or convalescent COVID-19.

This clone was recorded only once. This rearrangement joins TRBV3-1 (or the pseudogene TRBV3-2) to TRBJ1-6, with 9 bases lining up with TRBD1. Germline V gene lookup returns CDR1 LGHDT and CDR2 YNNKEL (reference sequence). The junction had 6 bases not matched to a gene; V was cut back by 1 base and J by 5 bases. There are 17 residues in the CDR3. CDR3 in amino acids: CASSQVHRGRDNSPLHF. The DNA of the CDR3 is TGTGCCAGCAGCCAAGTTCACAGGGGGCGAGATAATTCACCCCTCCACTTT.

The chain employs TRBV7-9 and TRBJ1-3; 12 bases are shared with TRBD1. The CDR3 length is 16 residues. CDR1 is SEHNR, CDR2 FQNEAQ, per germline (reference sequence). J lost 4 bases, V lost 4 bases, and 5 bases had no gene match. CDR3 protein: CASSSGTGGPGNTIYF. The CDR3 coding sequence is TGTGCCAGCAGCTCCGGGACAGGGGGCCCCGGAAACACCATATATTTT.

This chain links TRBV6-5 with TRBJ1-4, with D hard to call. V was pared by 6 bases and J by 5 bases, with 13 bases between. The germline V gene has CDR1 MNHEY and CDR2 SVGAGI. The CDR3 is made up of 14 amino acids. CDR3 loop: CASRLKRENEKLFF. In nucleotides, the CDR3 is TGTGCCAGCAGGTTAAAGCGGGAGAATGAAAAACTGTTTTTT.

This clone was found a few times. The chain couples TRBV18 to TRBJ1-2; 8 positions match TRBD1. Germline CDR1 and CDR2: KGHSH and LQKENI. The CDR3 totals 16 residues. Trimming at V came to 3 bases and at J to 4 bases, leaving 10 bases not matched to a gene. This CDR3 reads CASSPSGQAPLYGYTF. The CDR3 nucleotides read TGTGCCAGCTCACCTTCGGGACAGGCGCCCCTCTATGGCTACACCTTC.

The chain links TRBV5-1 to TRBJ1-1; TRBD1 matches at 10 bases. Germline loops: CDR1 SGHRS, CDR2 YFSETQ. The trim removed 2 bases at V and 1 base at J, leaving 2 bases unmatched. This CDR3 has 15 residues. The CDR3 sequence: CASSFRDRGNTEAFF. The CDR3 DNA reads TGCGCCAGCAGCTTCCGGGACAGGGGGAACACTGAAGCTTTCTTT.

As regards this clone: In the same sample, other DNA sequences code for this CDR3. CDR3 sequence (DNA): TGTGCCAGCAGCCAAGGGCAGGGGGCCTATAATTCACCCCTCCACTTT. It codes for CASSQGQGAYNSPLHF. The chain joins TRBV3-1 (or the pseudogene TRBV3-2) to TRBJ1-6, with TRBD1 matching over 7 bases. Germline V CDR1 and CDR2: LGHDT, YNNKEL (reference sequence). V gave up 1 base and J gave up 2 bases; unmatched junction bases: 2. This CDR3 comprises 16 residues.

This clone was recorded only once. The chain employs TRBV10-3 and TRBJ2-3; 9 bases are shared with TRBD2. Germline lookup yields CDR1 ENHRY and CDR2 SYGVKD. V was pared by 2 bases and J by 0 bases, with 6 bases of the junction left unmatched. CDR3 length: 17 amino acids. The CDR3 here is CAISERASGVSTDTQYF. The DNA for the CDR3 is TGTGCCATCAGTGAGCGGGCTAGCGGGGTTAGCACAGATACGCAGTATTTT.

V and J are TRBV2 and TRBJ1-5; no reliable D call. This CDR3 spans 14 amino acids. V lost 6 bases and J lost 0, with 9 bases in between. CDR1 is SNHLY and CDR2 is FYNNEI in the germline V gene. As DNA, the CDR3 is TGTGCCAGCAGGGCAGATTATAGCAATCAGCCCCAGCATTTT. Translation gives CASRADYSNQPQHF. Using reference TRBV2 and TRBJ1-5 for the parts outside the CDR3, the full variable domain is EPEVTQTPSHQVTQMGQEVILRCVPISNHLYFYWYRQILGQKVEFLVSFYNNEISEKSEIFDDQFSVERPDGSNFTLKIRSTKLEDSAMYFCASRADYSNQPQHFGDGTRLSIL.

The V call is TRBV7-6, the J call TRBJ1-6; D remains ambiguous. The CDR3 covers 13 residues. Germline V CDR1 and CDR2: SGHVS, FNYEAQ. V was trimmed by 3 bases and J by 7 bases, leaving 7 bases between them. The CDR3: CASSFQENSPLHF. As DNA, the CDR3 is TGTGCCAGCAGCTTCCAGGAAAATTCACCCCTCCACTTT.

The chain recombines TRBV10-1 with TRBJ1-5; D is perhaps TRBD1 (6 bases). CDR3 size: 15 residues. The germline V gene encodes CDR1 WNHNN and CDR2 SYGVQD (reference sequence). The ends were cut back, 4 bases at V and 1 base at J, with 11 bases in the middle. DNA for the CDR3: TGCGCCAGCAGTGCGGGACACCAGAGCAATCAGCCCCAGCATTTT. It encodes CASSAGHQSNQPQHF.

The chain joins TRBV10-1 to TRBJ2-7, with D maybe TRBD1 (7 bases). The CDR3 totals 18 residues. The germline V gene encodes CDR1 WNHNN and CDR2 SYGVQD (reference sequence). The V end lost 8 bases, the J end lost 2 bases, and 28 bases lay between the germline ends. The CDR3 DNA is TGCGCCAGCGTCTATTCGGAGGGGGCCTCCCTGAACGCCTACGAGCAGTACTTC. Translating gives CASVYSEGASLNAYEQYF.

This CDR3 is CATQQGDRETQYF. The DNA of the CDR3 is TGTGCCACCCAACAAGGGGATCGGGAGACCCAGTACTTC. The V gene is TRBV12-3 or TRBV12-4, the J gene TRBJ2-5, with D perhaps TRBD1 (5 bases). The CDR3 has 13 residues. Trimming took 10 bases from V and 5 from J, leaving 17 bases between them.

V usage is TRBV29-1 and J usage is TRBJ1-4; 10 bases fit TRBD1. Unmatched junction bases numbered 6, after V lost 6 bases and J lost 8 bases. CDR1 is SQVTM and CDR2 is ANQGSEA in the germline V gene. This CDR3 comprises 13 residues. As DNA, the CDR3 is TGCAGCGTCGAGGGACAGGGGAACGAAAAACTGTTTTTT. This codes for CSVEGQGNEKLFF.